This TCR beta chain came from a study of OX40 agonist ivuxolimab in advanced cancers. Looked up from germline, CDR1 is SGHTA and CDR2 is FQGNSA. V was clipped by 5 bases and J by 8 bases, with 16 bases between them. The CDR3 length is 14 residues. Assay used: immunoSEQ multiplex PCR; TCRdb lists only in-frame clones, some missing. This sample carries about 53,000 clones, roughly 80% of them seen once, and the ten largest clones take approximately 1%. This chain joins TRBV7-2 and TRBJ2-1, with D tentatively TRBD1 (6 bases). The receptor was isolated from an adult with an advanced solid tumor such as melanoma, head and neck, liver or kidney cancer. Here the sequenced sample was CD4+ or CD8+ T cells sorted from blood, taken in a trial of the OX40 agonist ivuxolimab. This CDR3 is CASSGSLTGDEQFF. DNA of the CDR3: TGTGCCAGCAGCGGATCGCTGACAGGAGATGAGCAGTTCTTC. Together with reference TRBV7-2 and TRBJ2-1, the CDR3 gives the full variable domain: GAGVSQSPSNKVTEKGKDVELRCDPISGHTALYWYRQSLGQGLEFLIYFQGNSAPDKSGLPSDRFSAERTGGSVSTLTIQRTQQEDSAVYLCASSGSLTGDEQFFGPGTRLTVL.